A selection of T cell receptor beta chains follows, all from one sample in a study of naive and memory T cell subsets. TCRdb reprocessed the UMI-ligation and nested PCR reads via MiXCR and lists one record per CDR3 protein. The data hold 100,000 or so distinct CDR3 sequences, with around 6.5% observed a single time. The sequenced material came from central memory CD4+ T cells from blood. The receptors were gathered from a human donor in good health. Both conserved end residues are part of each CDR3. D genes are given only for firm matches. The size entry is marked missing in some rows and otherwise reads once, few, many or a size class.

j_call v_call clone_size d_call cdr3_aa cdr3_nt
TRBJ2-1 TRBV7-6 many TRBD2 CASSLGGLAGGPYEQFF TGTGCCAGCAGCTTAGGGGGACTAGCGGGGGGGCCCTATGAGCAGTTCTTC
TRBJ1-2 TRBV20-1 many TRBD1 CSARTGGDYGYTF TGCAGTGCAAGGACAGGGGGTGACTATGGCTACACCTTC
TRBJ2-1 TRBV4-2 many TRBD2 CASSQRPSGSYEQFF TGTGCCAGCAGCCAACGCCCTAGCGGGAGCTATGAGCAGTTCTTC
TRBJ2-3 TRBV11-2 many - CASRTWGRDSGTDTQYF TGTGCCAGCAGAACGTGGGGAAGGGACTCTGGCACAGATACGCAGTATTTT
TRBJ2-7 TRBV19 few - CASSIPGDSYEQYF TGTGCCAGTAGTATCCCAGGAGACTCCTACGAGCAGTACTTC
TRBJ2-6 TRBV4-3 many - CASSQFGGSGANVLTF TGCGCCAGCAGCCAATTCGGCGGGTCTGGGGCCAACGTCCTGACTTTC
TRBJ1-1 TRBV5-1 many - CASSLLGVDTEAFF TGCGCCAGCAGCTTGTTGGGAGTCGACACTGAAGCTTTCTTT
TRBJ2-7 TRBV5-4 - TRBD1 CASSTPGTGFYEQYF TGTGCCAGCAGCACCCCCGGGACAGGGTTTTACGAGCAGTACTTC
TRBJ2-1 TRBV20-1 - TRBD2 CSATSGAWNEQFF TGCAGTGCTACGAGCGGGGCCTGGAATGAGCAGTTCTTC
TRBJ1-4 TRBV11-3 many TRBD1 CASSSLPGQGSSNEKLFF TGTGCCAGCAGCTCCCTACCGGGACAGGGCTCATCTAATGAAAAACTGTTTTTT
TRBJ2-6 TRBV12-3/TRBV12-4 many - CASSFQGKGANVLTF TGTGCCAGCAGTTTTCAGGGGAAGGGGGCCAACGTCCTGACTTTC
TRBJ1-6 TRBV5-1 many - CASSYPGQTSPLHF TGCGCCAGCAGCTATCCCGGACAGACTTCACCCCTCCACTTT
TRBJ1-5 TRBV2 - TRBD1 CASSGYGTGRNQPQHF TGTGCCAGCAGCGGTTACGGGACAGGGCGTAATCAGCCCCAGCATTTT
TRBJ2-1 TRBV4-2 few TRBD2 CASSPPSRYGGGNEQFF TGTGCCAGCAGCCCTCCCTCTCGTTACGGGGGGGGCAATGAGCAGTTCTTC
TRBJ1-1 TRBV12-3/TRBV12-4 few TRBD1 CASRPQAGTANTEAFF TGTGCCAGCAGACCTCAAGCCGGGACAGCAAACACTGAAGCTTTCTTT
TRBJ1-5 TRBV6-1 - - CASTGGVDNQPQHF TGTGCCAGCACCGGCGGAGTTGACAATCAGCCCCAGCATTTT
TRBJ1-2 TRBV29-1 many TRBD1 CSVDAGTGPTNYGYTF TGCAGCGTTGACGCCGGGACAGGGCCGACTAACTATGGCTACACCTTC
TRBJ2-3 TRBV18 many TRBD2 CASSGLAGRTDTQYF TGTGCCAGCTCAGGACTAGCGGGACGCACAGATACGCAGTATTTT
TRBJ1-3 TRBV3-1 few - CASSLGAGNTIYF TGTGCCAGCAGCCTTGGAGCTGGAAACACCATATATTTT
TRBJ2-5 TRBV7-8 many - CASSFTRQVQETQYF TGTGCCAGCAGCTTTACCCGGCAGGTCCAAGAGACCCAGTACTTC
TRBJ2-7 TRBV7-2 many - CASSLGVSEYEQYF TGTGCCAGCAGCTTAGGGGTATCCGAATACGAGCAGTACTTC
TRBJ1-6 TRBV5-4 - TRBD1 CASSLSGQLNSPLHF TGTGCCAGCAGCCTCTCGGGACAGCTTAATTCACCCCTCCACTTT
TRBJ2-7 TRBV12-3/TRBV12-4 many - CASSLNRAFYEQYF TGTGCCAGCAGTTTAAACAGAGCTTTCTACGAGCAGTACTTC
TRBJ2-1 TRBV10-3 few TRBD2 CAISPAGVTNEQFF TGTGCCATCAGCCCAGCGGGAGTGACCAATGAGCAGTTCTTC
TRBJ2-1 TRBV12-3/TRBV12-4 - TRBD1 CASSLIGQGGHNEQFF TGTGCCAGCAGTTTAATCGGACAGGGCGGCCACAATGAGCAGTTCTTC
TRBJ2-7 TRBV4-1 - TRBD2 CASSQVSLAGGPYEQYF TGCGCCAGCAGCCAAGTTTCACTAGCGGGGGGGCCTTACGAGCAGTACTTC
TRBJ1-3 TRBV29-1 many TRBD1 CSVGTGVSGNTIYF TGCAGCGTTGGGACAGGGGTCTCTGGAAACACCATATATTTT
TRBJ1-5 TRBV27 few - CASSTPRGGTRPQHF TGTGCCAGCAGTACACCCCGAGGGGGGACAAGGCCCCAGCATTTT
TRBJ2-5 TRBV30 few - CAWSANQETQYF TGTGCCTGGAGTGCCAACCAAGAGACCCAGTACTTC